A single sample gave rise to the 30 T cell receptor beta chains below, sequenced in a study of T cells in Graves' hyperthyroidism and ophthalmopathy. The source material, RNA transcripts, was used to amplify TCR beta CDR3 regions. Using the HTBI primer set, a first-round RT-PCR was run on the TCR CDR3. TCRdb ran MiXCR on the multiplex PCR reads and lists one entry per CDR3 protein. The sample holds about 410,000 distinct CDR3 sequences; about 15% are singletons and the top ten take about 18%. The sample taken for sequencing was blood. These receptors were collected from a woman aged 25 to 39 with Graves' ophthalmopathy.

This clonotype was seen a handful of times. The rearrangement uses TRBV7-2 and TRBJ1-6, with a tentative D call TRBD1 (5 bases). V lost 4 bases and J 12 bases, leaving 10 bases between the germline ends. This CDR3 is built from 12 residues. Germline V gene sequence: CDR1 SGHTA, CDR2 FQGNSA. CDR3 sequence reads: CASSSGGRPLHF. In DNA, the CDR3 is TGTGCCAGCAGCTCCGGGGGGAGACCCCTCCACTTT. The complete variable domain, with remaining parts taken from reference TRBV7-2 and TRBJ1-6, reads GAGVSQSPSNKVTEKGKDVELRCDPISGHTALYWYRQSLGQGLEFLIYFQGNSAPDKSGLPSDRFSAERTGGSVSTLTIQRTQQEDSAVYLCASSSGGRPLHFGNGTRLTVT.

As regards this clonotype: A much bigger clone sits one base away, suggesting this may be a read error. V usage is TRBV2 and J usage is TRBJ2-2; TRBD1 might be the D (5 bases). The CDR3 is 15 residues long. V shed 4 bases and J shed 5 bases, with 14 bases lying between them. Per the germline V gene, CDR1 is SNHLY and CDR2 is FYNNEI. CDR3 region: CASSVIGPGTGELFF. DNA for the CDR3: TGTGCCAGCAGTGTTATCGGGCCAGGGACCGGGGAGCTGTTTTTT.

The DNA for the CDR3 is TGTGCCAGCAGTTCGGCCCGGTCCTACGAGCAGTACTTC. It specifies CASSSARSYEQYF. This rearrangement joins TRBV6-1 to TRBJ2-7; no definite D call. The CDR3 runs 13 residues. Trimming pared 5 bases from V and 1 base from J, leaving 9 bases between. Germline V gene lookup returns CDR1 MNHNS and CDR2 SASEGT.

This clonotype was observed a few times. The chain has TRBV4-2 and TRBJ2-1; 12 bases fit TRBD2. This CDR3 has 15 amino acids. The V segment lost 1 base and the J segment 6 bases; nucleotides outside the gene matches: 1. Per the germline V gene, CDR1 is LGHNA and CDR2 is YNFKEQ. CDR3 in amino acids: CASSQGLAGANEQFF. The CDR3 DNA reads as TGTGCCAGCAGCCAAGGACTAGCGGGGGCCAATGAGCAGTTCTTC.

This clonotype was observed a few times. A read error is possible here, since a much larger clone lies one base away. V and J are TRBV3-1 and TRBJ2-3; 13 bases fit TRBD2. CDR1 and CDR2 from the germline V gene are LGHDT and YNNKEL (reference sequence). V dropped 2 bases and J dropped 8; count of bases not matched to a gene: 19. This CDR3 has 20 residues. The CDR3 DNA reads TGTGCCAGCAGCCAAAGAGTAACCGGGACTAGCGGGAAAACCAGAGGTACGCAGTATTTT. Its translation is CASSQRVTGTSGKTRGTQYF.

The rearrangement uses TRBV7-2 and TRBJ2-6; possible D gene TRBD1, 5 bases. The CDR3 totals 14 residues. From germline, CDR1 is SGHTA and CDR2 FQGNSA. The germline V and J ends were trimmed by 5 bases and 4 bases, with 9 bases remaining between them. This CDR3 is CASSRGSGANVLTF. The CDR3 bases are TGTGCCAGCAGCAGGGGATCCGGGGCCAACGTCCTGACTTTC.

The gene calls are TRBV20-1 and TRBJ2-3; D is unclear. Looked up from germline, CDR1 is DFQATT and CDR2 is SNEGSKA (reference sequence). The CDR3 contains 13 residues. Trimming left V 3 bases short and J 4 bases short, with 11 bases between. The CDR3 DNA sequence: TGCAGTGCTAGGTCCACGATCGCAGATACGCAGTATTTT. Amino acids: CSARSTIADTQYF.

The V and J genes are TRBV5-4 and TRBJ2-2, with TRBD1 as a possible D gene (5 bases). The CDR3 runs 15 residues. V lost 4 bases and J lost 0, with 10 bases in between. Germline loops: CDR1 SGHNT, CDR2 YYREEE (reference sequence). The CDR3 loop is CASSMTATNTGELFF. The DNA for the CDR3 is TGTGCCAGCAGCATGACAGCTACGAACACCGGGGAGCTGTTTTTT.

V usage is TRBV6-1 and J usage is TRBJ1-2; TRBD1 matches at 7 bases. The CDR3 length is 14 residues. J was trimmed by 5 bases and V by 5 bases; bases with no gene match: 8. Germline CDR1 MNHNS, CDR2 SASEGT. This CDR3 reads CASSSTGVTYGYTF. Here the CDR3 DNA reads TGTGCCAGCAGTTCAACAGGGGTTACATATGGCTACACCTTC.

This CDR3 reads CASSLSGNSPLHF. The CDR3, as DNA: TGTGCCAGCAGTTTATCGGGTAATTCACCCCTCCACTTT. This chain connects TRBV27 to TRBJ1-6; D is ambiguous. Germline V gives CDR1 MNHEY, CDR2 SMNVEV (reference sequence). V shed 0 bases and J shed 6 bases, with 3 bases lying between them. CDR3 length equals 13 residues.

The sample holds many counts of this clonotype. This chain joins TRBV13 and TRBJ2-4, with D tentatively TRBD1 (6 bases). This CDR3 has 14 amino acids. V lost 5 bases, J lost 7 bases, and 15 bases lay in between. CDR1 and CDR2 (germline): PRHDT, FYEKMQ (reference sequence). The CDR3 DNA reads as TGTGCCAGCAGCCCCCGCGGACAGAGGAACATTCAGTACTTC. Protein sequence: CASSPRGQRNIQYF.

The genes are TRBV27 and TRBJ1-1, with a weak D call TRBD1 (5 bases). With 2 bases removed from V and 0 bases from J, the gap between germline ends came to 13 bases. The V gene's germline CDR1 is MNHEY and CDR2 SMNVEV (reference sequence). This CDR3 region has 16 residues. The CDR3 coding sequence is TGTGCCAGCAGTTTAATGGGGGGGTCCATGAACACTGAAGCTTTCTTT. Its protein product is CASSLMGGSMNTEAFF.

This rearrangement joins TRBV7-9 to TRBJ2-7, with 10 bases fitting TRBD2. Germline trimming cut 1 base from V and 3 bases from J; bases unmatched to any gene: 9. Germline loops: CDR1 SEHNR, CDR2 FQNEAQ (reference sequence). There are 17 residues in the CDR3. CDR3 nucleotides: TGTGCCAGCAGCTTAGGCGGGCTAGCGGGGGACTACTACGAGCAGTACTTC. It encodes CASSLGGLAGDYYEQYF.

As concerns this clonotype: This may be a read error, as it is one base from a much larger clone. This is likely a read error, given that the CDR3 carries no conserved phenylalanine or tryptophan at its end. The V gene is TRBV15, the J gene TRBJ1-6, with D hard to call. The CDR3 covers 18 residues. V shed 0 bases and J shed 7 bases, with 19 bases lying between them. Germline V gives CDR1 LNHNV, CDR2 YYDKDF (reference sequence). CDR3 DNA: TGTGCCACCAGCAGAGATCCGGAAGGGATGTTTGGGAATTCACCCCTCCACCTT. The encoded protein is CATSRDPEGMFGNSPLHL.

This clonotype has only a few counts. The chain recombines TRBV20-1 with TRBJ2-7, with 10 nucleotides matching TRBD1. This CDR3 region has 15 residues. With 3 bases clipped from V and 3 bases from J, the junction kept 8 bases outside the gene matches. The germline gives CDR1 DFQATT, CDR2 SNEGSKA (reference sequence). For the CDR3, the DNA is TGCAGTGCTAGGACGTGGGACAGGGGTGTCTACGAGCAGTACTTC. Translating gives CSARTWDRGVYEQYF.

V is TRBV10-1 and J is TRBJ2-1; D may correspond to TRBD1 or TRBD2 (5 bases each). The germline V gene has CDR1 WNHNN and CDR2 SYGVQD (reference sequence). V was cut by 0 bases and J by 4 bases, with 10 bases left in between. CDR3 length: 15 amino acids. As DNA, the CDR3 is TGCGCCAGCAGTGAGTCTTGGGACCGATACAATGAGCAGTTCTTC. It codes for CASSESWDRYNEQFF.

This clonotype was counted ten times or more. The chain carries TRBV30 and TRBJ2-1, with D perhaps TRBD1 (5 bases). V was trimmed by 0 bases and J by 5 bases, leaving 14 bases between them. The CDR3 extends over 15 amino acids. Germline V gene sequence: CDR1 GTSNPN, CDR2 SVGIG (reference sequence). The CDR3, as DNA: TGTGCCTGGAGTGTAAGGGGCTCCGTTAACAATGAGCAGTTCTTC. The encoded protein is CAWSVRGSVNNEQFF.

In this sample, this clonotype turned up a few times. The gene calls are TRBV28 and TRBJ1-3; 8 positions match TRBD1. The CDR3 sequence is 15 residues long. Germline assignment: CDR1 MDHEN and CDR2 SYDVKM. Trimming took 5 bases from V and 3 from J; bases not matched to a gene: 6. The CDR3 coding sequence is TGTGCCAGCAGTCAGGACAGGGCAAGTGGAAACACCATATATTTT. Encoded protein: CASSQDRASGNTIYF.

This clonotype was detected many times. This sequence joins TRBV12-3 or TRBV12-4 and TRBJ1-2; TRBD1 matches at 8 bases. V dropped 4 bases and J dropped 7; count of bases not matched to a gene: 8. The CDR3 loop spans 14 amino acids. CDR3 in DNA: TGTGCCAGCAGTTACGCGGACAGGGAACGTGGCTACACCTTC. Translating it yields CASSYADRERGYTF.

This rearrangement joins TRBV29-1 to TRBJ2-5; 12 nucleotides match TRBD2. CDR3 length: 18 amino acids. V gave up 4 bases and J gave up 4 bases; unmatched junction bases: 16. The germline V gene has CDR1 SQVTM and CDR2 ANQGSEA. The CDR3 here is CSVGRASGGAEYVETQYF. CDR3 bases: TGCAGCGTTGGGCGGGCTAGCGGGGGGGCGGAGTATGTAGAGACCCAGTACTTC.

The rearrangement joins TRBV24-1 to TRBJ1-2; D is unclear. This CDR3 comprises 14 residues. With 6 bases removed from V and 3 bases from J, the gap between germline ends came to 13 bases. The germline V gene has CDR1 KGHDR and CDR2 SFDVKD. For the CDR3, the DNA is TGTGCCACCAGTCGCCGGGGAGTCGACTATGGCTACACCTTC. This encodes CATSRRGVDYGYTF.

The chain employs TRBV9 and TRBJ2-2, with D perhaps given as TRBD1 or TRBD2 (5 bases each). In germline, CDR1 is SGDLS, CDR2 YYNGEE. V was cut by 0 bases and J by 5 bases, with 11 bases left in between. The CDR3 spans 15 residues. The CDR3 DNA reads TGTGCCAGCAGCGTAGATCCGGGGCTAACCGGGGAGCTGTTTTTT. It encodes CASSVDPGLTGELFF.

This chain links TRBV7-9 with TRBJ1-5; D unresolved. There are 14 residues in the CDR3. Per the germline V gene, CDR1 is SEHNR and CDR2 is FQNEAQ (reference sequence). Trimming took 5 bases from V and 3 from J, leaving 11 bases between them. The CDR3 nucleotides read TGTGCCAGCAGCCTTCACACCAACAATCAGCCCCAGCATTTT. It specifies CASSLHTNNQPQHF.

In the case of this clonotype: The junction and the germline gene differ at one end; a read error may be behind it. J is TRBJ1-5 and V is TRBV19; D uncertain. This CDR3 has 12 amino acids. Germline CDR1 LNHDA, CDR2 SQIVND (reference sequence). As DNA, the CDR3 is TGTGCCGGTAGTAGGCGCAATCAGCCCCAGCATTTT. Amino acids: CAGSRRNQPQHF.

This clonotype has at least ten counts. The chain combines TRBV20-1 with TRBJ2-3; no clear D gene. V lost 0 bases, J lost 1 base, and 14 bases lay in between. CDR1 is DFQATT and CDR2 is SNEGSKA in the germline V gene (reference sequence). The CDR3 extends over 16 amino acids. CDR3 region: CSARDLAGLRTDTQYF. CDR3 DNA: TGCAGTGCTAGAGATTTGGCAGGTTTACGCACAGATACGCAGTATTTT.

This clonotype has ten or more counts. This chain joins TRBV24-1 and TRBJ2-5; either TRBD1 or TRBD2 may fit D (5 bases each). Trimming pared 4 bases from V and 3 bases from J, leaving 20 bases between. Germline values: CDR1 KGHDR, CDR2 SFDVKD. This CDR3 has 17 amino acids. CDR3 amino acids: CATSDRPGAFGKETQYF. CDR3 coding DNA: TGTGCCACCAGTGACCGACCCGGGGCCTTCGGAAAAGAGACCCAGTACTTC.

This clonotype was observed many times. V usage is TRBV7-3 and J usage is TRBJ2-5, with a weak D call TRBD1 (6 bases). Trimming left V 5 bases short and J 0 bases short, with 16 bases between. The CDR3 sequence is 16 residues long. Germline assignment: CDR1 SGHTA and CDR2 FQGTGA. CDR3 DNA sequence: TGTGCCAGCAGCCCTCATTACCACAGGGACCAAGAGACCCAGTACTTC. Its translation is CASSPHYHRDQETQYF.

Comments on this clonotype: A read error is possible here, since a much larger clone lies one base away. The J gene is TRBJ1-2, the V gene TRBV28, with 7 bases matching TRBD1. The CDR3 is made up of 12 amino acids. CDR1 is MDHEN, CDR2 SYDVKM, per germline. The V segment lost 8 bases and the J segment 8 bases; nucleotides outside the gene matches: 8. The CDR3 loop reads CASRSQGEGYTF. The CDR3 nucleotides are TGTGCCAGCCGTTCGCAGGGGGAAGGCTACACCTTC.

This clonotype was counted ten times or more. This chain joins TRBV7-2 and TRBJ1-2, with a weak D call TRBD1 (6 bases). The CDR3 loop spans 17 amino acids. Germline values: CDR1 SGHTA, CDR2 FQGNSA. V lost 4 bases to trimming and J lost 2 bases, with 20 bases between them. CDR3: CASSSQIGTRNNYGYTF. The CDR3 nucleotides are TGTGCCAGCAGCTCCCAAATCGGGACACGGAACAACTATGGCTACACCTTC.

In its sample, this clonotype was seen a few times. The genes are TRBV3-1 and TRBJ2-3; 7 bases align to TRBD1. After removal of 4 bases from V and 1 base from J, the junction contained 8 bases not matched to a gene. This CDR3 has 16 residues. Germline V lookup: CDR1 LGHDT, CDR2 YNNKEL (reference sequence). The CDR3 sequence is CASSRRDRVGTDTQYF. The CDR3 region has the DNA TGTGCCAGCAGCCGCCGCGACAGGGTGGGCACAGATACGCAGTATTTT.